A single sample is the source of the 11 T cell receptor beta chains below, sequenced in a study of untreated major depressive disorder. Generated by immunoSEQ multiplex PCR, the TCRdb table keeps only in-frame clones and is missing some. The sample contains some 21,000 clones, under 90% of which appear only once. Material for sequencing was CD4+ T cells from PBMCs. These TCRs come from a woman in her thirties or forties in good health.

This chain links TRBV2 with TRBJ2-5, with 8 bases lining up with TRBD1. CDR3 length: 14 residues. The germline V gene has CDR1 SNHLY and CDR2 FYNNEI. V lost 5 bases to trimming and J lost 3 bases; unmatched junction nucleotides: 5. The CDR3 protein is CASSQDRAEETQYF. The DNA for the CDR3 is TGTGCCAGCAGTCAGGACAGGGCTGAAGAGACCCAGTACTTC. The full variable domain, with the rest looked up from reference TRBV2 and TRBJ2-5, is EPEVTQTPSHQVTQMGQEVILRCVPISNHLYFYWYRQILGQKVEFLVSFYNNEISEKSEIFDDQFSVERPDGSNFTLKIRSTKLEDSAMYFCASSQDRAEETQYFGPGTRLLVL.

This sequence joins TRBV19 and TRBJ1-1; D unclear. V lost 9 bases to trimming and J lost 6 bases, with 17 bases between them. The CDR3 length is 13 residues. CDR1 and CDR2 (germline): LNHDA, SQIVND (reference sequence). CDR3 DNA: TGTGCCAGCAAGGGAAGGGTGAGGGCTGAAGCTTTCTTT. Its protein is CASKGRVRAEAFF.

The chain's CDR3 is CASLPVTGTKTEAFF. The CDR3, as DNA: TGTGCCAGCCTCCCAGTGACAGGGACGAAAACTGAAGCTTTCTTT. V usage is TRBV18 and J usage is TRBJ1-1; 7 positions agree with TRBD1. V was pared by 8 bases and J by 5 bases, with 14 bases of the junction left unmatched. CDR3 length: 15 amino acids. CDR1 is KGHSH, CDR2 LQKENI, per germline.

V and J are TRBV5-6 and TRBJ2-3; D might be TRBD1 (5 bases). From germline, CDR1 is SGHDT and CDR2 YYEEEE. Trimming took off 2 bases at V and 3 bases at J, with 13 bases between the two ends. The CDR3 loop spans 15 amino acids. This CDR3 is CASSFQGVRTDTQYF. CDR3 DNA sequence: TGTGCCAGCAGCTTTCAAGGGGTGAGGACAGATACGCAGTATTTT.

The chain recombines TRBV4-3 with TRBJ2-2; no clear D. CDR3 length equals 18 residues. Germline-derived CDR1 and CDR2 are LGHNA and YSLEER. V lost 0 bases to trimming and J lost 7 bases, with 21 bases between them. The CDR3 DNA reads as TGCGCCAGCAGCCAAGATTTAAACAGACGAGCCACTGGCGGGGAGCTGTTTTTT. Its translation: CASSQDLNRRATGGELFF.

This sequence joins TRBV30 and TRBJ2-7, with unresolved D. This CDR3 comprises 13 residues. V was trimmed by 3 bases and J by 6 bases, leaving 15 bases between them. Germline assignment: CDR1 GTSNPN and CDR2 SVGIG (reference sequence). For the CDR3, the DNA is TGTGCCTGGAGAGCCGTCCTAAAGGGCGAGCAGTACTTC. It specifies CAWRAVLKGEQYF.

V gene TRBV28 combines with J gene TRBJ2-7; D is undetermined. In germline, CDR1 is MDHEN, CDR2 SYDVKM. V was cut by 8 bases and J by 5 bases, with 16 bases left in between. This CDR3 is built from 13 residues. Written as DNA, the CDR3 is TGTGCCAGCTTAGGAGTGGGTGCTCACGAGCAGTACTTC. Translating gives CASLGVGAHEQYF.

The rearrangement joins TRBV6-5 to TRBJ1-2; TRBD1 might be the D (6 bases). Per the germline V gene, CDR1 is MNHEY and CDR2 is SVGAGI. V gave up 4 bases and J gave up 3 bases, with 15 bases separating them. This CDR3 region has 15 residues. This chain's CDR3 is CASSWSGATDYGYTF. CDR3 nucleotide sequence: TGTGCCAGCAGTTGGTCAGGGGCGACCGACTATGGCTACACCTTC.

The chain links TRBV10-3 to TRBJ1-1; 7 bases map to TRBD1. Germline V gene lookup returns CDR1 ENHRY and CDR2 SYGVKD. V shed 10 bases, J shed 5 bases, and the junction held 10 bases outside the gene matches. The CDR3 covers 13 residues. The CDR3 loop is CATRQGSETEAFF. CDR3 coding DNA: TGTGCCACAAGACAGGGATCGGAGACTGAAGCTTTCTTT.

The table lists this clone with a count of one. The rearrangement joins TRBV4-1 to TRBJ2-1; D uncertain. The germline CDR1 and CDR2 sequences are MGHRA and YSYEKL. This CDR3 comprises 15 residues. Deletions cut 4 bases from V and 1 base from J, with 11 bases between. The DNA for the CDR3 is TGCGCCAGCAGCCGAGAGGCTCGTTCCTACAATGAGCAGTTCTTC. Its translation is CASSREARSYNEQFF.

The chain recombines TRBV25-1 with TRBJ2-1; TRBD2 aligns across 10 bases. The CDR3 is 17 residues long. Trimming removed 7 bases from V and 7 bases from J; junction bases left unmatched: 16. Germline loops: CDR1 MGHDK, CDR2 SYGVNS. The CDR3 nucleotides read TGTGCCAGCACCACCAACCCGAAGCGGGAGGGCCGTAATGAGCAGTTCTTC. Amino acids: CASTTNPKREGRNEQFF.